The sequence of this TCR beta chain was determined in a study of T cell responses to AZD1222 COVID-19 vaccine. Findings and caveats of the study: Recipients of two AZD1222 doses showed rising Spike-specific TCR breadth and depth. Samples come after the peak T cell response, not at day 14.

Sequencing used immunoSEQ multiplex PCR; TCRdb keeps in-frame clones, though not all of them. The table has 65,000 to 75,000 clones, about four fifths seen once; the top ten hold over 5%. The ends lost 4 bases at V and 3 bases at J; junction bases unmatched: 10. Germline V lookup: CDR1 KGHDR, CDR2 SFDVKD. The CDR3 consists of 16 residues. Concerning this clone: Antigen specificity is unknown.

The V gene is TRBV24-1, the J gene TRBJ2-7; the match to TRBD1 covers 8 bases. Material: peripheral blood, obtained on day 0 of AZD1222 vaccination. The sequence came from an adult in good health. The CDR3 bases are TGTGCCACCAGTGACAAACCCGGGACAGGCTACTACGAGCAGTACTTC. Amino acids: CATSDKPGTGYYEQYF.